This T cell receptor beta chain was found in a study of regulatory T cells in long-lasting Graves disease. Study-level information: Persistent cases took antithyroid drugs over 5 years and stayed TSH receptor antibody positive.

The authors built TCR beta libraries using iRepertoire HTBI primers and Arm-PCR of CDR3 regions. TCRdb reanalysed the multiplex PCR reads using MiXCR and keeps one entry per CDR3 protein. This sample has approximately 380,000 distinct CDR3 sequences; about a fifth occur once, and the top ten carry less than 25%. The study, taken as a whole, reports: Since the sample size was small, accuracy may have been reduced.

Germline CDR1 MDHEN, CDR2 SYDVKM. This CDR3 region has 15 residues. The germline V and J ends were trimmed by 2 bases and 1 base, with 12 bases remaining between them. This clonotype was recorded many times. No antigen is known for it. Time point: persistent/refractory GD, antithyroid drugs over 5 years with positive TRAb. From RNA extracted from PBMCs, the TCR library was made. The specimen comprised peripheral blood mononuclear cells (PBMCs), sampled when the disease was refractory, from a patient treated with antithyroid drugs. The clonotype originates from a female donor with Graves disease. This rearrangement joins TRBV28 to TRBJ2-7; TRBD2 might be the D (6 bases). This CDR3 reads CASSLLAGTSYEQYF. For the CDR3, the DNA is TGTGCCAGCAGTTTACTCGCCGGGACTTCCTACGAGCAGTACTTC.